This T cell receptor beta chain is from a study of OX40 agonist ivuxolimab in advanced cancers. Data came from immunoSEQ multiplex PCR; TCRdb stores just in-frame clones and leaves some out. The repertoire holds tens of thousands of clones, with 90% as singletons. Germline V CDR1 and CDR2: MNHNS, SASEGT. There are 15 residues in the CDR3. V trimming: 3 bases; J trimming: 0 bases; junction bases outside the gene matches: 3. This TCR came from an adult with an advanced solid tumor such as melanoma, head and neck, liver or kidney cancer. The input for sequencing was CD4+ or CD8+ T cells sorted from blood, taken in a trial of the OX40 agonist ivuxolimab. The V gene is TRBV6-1, the J gene TRBJ2-3; 7 bases align to TRBD1. The CDR3: CASSESGQSTDTQYF. The CDR3 bases are TGTGCCAGCAGTGAGTCGGGACAGAGCACAGATACGCAGTATTTT.